The T cell receptor beta chain described here comes from a study of OX40 agonist ivuxolimab in advanced cancers. Turning to the study itself: Ivuxolimab, an antibody that agonizes OX40 (CD134), was administered to the patients. Study-level findings and limits: Nonresponders, in some cases, also had low normalized T-cell clonal expansion.

Sequenced by immunoSEQ multiplex PCR; TCRdb stores in-frame clones only, minus some. Here the sample spans about 83,000 clones, 70% to 85% being singletons. Individuals having autoimmune disease history or systemic immunosuppression were not enrolled. Note on this clone: Its antigen is unknown.

The source is an adult with an advanced solid tumor such as melanoma, head and neck, liver or kidney cancer. This sample comprised CD4+ or CD8+ T cells sorted from blood, obtained in a trial of the OX40 agonist ivuxolimab.

The CDR3 nucleotides read TGTGCCAGCAGTTCCTCCGGGACAGGGTTTTACGAGCAGTACTTC. Translation gives CASSSSGTGFYEQYF. V gene TRBV6-5 combines with J gene TRBJ2-7, with TRBD1 identical over 9 bases. Per the germline V gene, CDR1 is MNHEY and CDR2 is SVGAGI. CDR3 length: 15 residues. The V gene end was trimmed by 4 bases and the J gene end by 4 bases; junction bases not matched to a gene: 8.